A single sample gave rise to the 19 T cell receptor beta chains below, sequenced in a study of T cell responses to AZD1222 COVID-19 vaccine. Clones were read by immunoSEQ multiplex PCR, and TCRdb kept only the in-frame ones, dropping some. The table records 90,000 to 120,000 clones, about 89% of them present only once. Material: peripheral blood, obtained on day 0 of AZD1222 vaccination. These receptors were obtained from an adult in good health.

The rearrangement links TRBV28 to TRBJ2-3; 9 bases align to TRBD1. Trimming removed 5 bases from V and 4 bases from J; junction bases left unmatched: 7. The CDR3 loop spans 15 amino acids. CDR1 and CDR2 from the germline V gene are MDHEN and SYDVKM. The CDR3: CASSQTGGFPDTQYF. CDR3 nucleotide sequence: TGTGCCAGCAGTCAGACAGGGGGATTTCCAGATACGCAGTATTTT.

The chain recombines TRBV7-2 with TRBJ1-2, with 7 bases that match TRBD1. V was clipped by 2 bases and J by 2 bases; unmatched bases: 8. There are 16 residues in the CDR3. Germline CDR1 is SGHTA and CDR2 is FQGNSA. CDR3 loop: CASSLTQGGGNYGYTF. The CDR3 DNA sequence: TGTGCCAGCAGCTTAACGCAGGGGGGAGGCAACTATGGCTACACCTTC.

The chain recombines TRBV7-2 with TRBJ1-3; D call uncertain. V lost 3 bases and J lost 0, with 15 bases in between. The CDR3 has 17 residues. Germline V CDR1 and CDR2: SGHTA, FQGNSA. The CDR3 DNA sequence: TGTGCCAGCAGCTTTAGCGAGGGAACCTCCTCTGGAAACACCATATATTTT. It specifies CASSFSEGTSSGNTIYF.

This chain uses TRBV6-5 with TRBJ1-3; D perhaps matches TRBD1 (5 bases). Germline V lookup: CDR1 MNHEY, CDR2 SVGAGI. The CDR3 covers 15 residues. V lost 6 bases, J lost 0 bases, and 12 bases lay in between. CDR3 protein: CASSVHRNSGNTIYF. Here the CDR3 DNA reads TGTGCCAGCAGCGTACACAGGAACTCTGGAAACACCATATATTTT.

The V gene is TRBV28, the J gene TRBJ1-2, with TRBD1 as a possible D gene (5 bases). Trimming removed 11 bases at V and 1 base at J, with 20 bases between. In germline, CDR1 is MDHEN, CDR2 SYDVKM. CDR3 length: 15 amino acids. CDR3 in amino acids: CASNEQADFNYGYTF. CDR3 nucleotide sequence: TGTGCCTCCAACGAACAGGCAGATTTTAACTATGGCTACACCTTC.

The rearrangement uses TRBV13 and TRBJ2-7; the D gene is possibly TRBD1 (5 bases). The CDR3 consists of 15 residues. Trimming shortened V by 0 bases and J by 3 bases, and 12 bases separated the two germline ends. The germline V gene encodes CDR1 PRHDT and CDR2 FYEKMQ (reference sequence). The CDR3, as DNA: TGTGCCAGCAGCTTAGGTGGTGACAGCCGCTACGAGCAGTACTTC. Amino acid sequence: CASSLGGDSRYEQYF.

CDR3 residues: CASSQEGQVNEQYF. The CDR3 DNA reads as TGCGCCAGCAGCCAAGAGGGACAAGTTAACGAGCAGTACTTC. This chain links TRBV4-1 with TRBJ2-7; a possible D gene is TRBD1 (6 bases). Germline assignment: CDR1 MGHRA and CDR2 YSYEKL. CDR3 length equals 14 residues. V lost 0 bases to trimming and J lost 5 bases, with 11 bases between them.

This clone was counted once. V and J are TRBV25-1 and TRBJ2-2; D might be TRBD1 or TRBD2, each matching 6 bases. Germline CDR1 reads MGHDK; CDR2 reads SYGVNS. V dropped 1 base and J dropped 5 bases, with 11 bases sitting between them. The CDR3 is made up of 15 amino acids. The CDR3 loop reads CASSEFRGRTGELFF. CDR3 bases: TGTGCCAGCAGTGAATTTCGGGGGCGTACCGGGGAGCTGTTTTTT.

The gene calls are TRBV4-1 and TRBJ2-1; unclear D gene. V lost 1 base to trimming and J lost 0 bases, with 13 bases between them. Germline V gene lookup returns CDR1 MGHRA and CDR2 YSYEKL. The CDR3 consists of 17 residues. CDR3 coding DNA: TGCGCCAGCAGCCAAGCTTCCGGCGCGAGCTCCTACAATGAGCAGTTCTTC. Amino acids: CASSQASGASSYNEQFF.

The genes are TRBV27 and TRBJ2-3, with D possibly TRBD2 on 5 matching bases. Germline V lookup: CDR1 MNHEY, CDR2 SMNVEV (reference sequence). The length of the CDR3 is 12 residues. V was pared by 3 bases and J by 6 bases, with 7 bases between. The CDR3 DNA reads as TGTGCCAGCAGTTTTTCGGGGGATACGCAGTATTTT. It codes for CASSFSGDTQYF.

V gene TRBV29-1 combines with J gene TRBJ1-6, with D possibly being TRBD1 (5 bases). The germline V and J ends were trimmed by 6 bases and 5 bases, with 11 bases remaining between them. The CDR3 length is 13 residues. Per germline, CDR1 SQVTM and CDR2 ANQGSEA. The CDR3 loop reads CSVSTDNNSPLHF. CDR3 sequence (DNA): TGCAGCGTCTCGACAGATAATAATTCACCCCTCCACTTT.

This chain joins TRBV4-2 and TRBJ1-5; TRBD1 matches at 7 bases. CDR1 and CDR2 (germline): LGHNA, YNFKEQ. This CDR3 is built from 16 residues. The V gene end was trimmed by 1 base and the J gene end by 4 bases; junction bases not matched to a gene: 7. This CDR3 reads CASSQGPDRSNQPQHF. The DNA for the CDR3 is TGTGCCAGCAGCCAAGGACCGGACAGGAGTAATCAGCCCCAGCATTTT.

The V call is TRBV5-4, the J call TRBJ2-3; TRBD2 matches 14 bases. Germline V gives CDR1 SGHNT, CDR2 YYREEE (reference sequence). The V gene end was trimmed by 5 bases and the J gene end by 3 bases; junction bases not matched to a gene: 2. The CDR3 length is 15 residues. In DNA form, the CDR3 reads TGTGCCAGCAGGGGACTAGCGGGAGTAACAGATACGCAGTATTTT. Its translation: CASRGLAGVTDTQYF.

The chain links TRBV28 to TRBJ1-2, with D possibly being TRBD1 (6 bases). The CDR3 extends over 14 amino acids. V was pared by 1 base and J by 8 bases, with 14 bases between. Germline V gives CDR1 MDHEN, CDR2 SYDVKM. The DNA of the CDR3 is TGTGCCAGCAGTTTATTTGTGGGGGCGGTCGGCTACACCTTC. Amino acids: CASSLFVGAVGYTF.

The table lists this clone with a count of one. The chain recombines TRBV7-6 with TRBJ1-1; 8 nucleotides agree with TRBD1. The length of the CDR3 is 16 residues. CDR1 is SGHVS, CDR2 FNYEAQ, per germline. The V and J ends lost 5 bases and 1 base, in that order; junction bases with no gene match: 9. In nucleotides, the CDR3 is TGTGCCAGCAGCCCCCGACAGGGGTTAGAGAACACTGAAGCTTTCTTT. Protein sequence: CASSPRQGLENTEAFF.

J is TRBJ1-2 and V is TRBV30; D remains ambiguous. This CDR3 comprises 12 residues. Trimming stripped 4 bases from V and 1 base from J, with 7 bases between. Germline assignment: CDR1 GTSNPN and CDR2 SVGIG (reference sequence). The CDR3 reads CAWTGHNYGYTF. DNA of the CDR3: TGTGCCTGGACAGGCCATAACTATGGCTACACCTTC.

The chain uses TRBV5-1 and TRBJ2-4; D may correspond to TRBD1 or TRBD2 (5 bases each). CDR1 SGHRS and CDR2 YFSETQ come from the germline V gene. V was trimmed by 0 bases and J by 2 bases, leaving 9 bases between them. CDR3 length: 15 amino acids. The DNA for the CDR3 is TGCGCCAGCAGCTTGGTGGGGGTAACCAAAAACATTCAGTACTTC. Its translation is CASSLVGVTKNIQYF.

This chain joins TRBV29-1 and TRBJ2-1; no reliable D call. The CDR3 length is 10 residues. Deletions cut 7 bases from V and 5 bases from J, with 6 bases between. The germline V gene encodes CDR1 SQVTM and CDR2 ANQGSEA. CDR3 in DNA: TGCAGCGGCGGAGACAATGAGCAGTTCTTC. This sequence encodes CSGGDNEQFF.

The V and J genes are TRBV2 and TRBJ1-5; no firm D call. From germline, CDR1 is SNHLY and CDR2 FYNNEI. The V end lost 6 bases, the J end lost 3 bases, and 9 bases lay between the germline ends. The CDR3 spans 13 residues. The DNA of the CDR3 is TGTGCCAGCAGCAGGCAGATCAATCAGCCCCAGCATTTT. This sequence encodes CASSRQINQPQHF.